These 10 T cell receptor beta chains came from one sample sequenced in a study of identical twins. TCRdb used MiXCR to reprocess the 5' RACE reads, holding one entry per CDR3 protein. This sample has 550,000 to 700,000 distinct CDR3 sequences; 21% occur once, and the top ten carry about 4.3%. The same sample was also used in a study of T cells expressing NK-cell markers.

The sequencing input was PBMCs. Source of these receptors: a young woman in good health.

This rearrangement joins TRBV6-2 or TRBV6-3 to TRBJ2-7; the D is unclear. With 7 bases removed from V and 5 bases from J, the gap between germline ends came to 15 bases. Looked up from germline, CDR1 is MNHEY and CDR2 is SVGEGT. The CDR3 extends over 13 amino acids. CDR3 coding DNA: TGTGCCAGCAATCGGGTTTTCTGGGACGAGCAGTACTTC. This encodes CASNRVFWDEQYF.

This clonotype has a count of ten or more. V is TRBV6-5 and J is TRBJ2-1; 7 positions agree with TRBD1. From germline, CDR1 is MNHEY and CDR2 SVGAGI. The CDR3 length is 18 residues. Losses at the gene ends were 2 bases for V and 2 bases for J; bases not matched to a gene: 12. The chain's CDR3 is CASSYPGTATIPYNEQFF. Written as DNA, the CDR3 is TGTGCCAGCAGTTACCCCGGGACAGCGACAATTCCCTACAATGAGCAGTTCTTC.

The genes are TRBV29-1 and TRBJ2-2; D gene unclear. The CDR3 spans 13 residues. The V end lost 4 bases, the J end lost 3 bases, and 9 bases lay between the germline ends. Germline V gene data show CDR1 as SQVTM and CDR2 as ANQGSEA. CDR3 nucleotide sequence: TGCAGCGTTGTGGAACAGTACACCGGGGAGCTGTTTTTT. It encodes CSVVEQYTGELFF.

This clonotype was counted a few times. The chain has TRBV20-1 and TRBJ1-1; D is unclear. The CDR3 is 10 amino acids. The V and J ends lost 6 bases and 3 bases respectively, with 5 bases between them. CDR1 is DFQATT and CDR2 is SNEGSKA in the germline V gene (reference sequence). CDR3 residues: CSAIDTEAFF. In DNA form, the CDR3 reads TGCAGTGCCATAGACACTGAAGCTTTCTTT.

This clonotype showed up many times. CDR3 coding DNA: TGTGCCAGCAGTTACCGGGACAGGGGCTACGAGCAGTACTTC. This gives the protein CASSYRDRGYEQYF. The chain recombines TRBV6-5 with TRBJ2-7, with TRBD1 identical over 10 bases. Germline CDR1 is MNHEY and CDR2 is SVGAGI. The CDR3 spans 14 residues. The J segment lost 3 bases and the V segment lost 2 bases, leaving 1 base of the junction unmatched.

CDR3 DNA sequence: TGTGCCAGCAGTCGATACGGGGAGCTGTTTTTT. Protein: CASSRYGELFF. The J gene is TRBJ2-2, the V gene TRBV12-3 or TRBV12-4; no reliable D call. V lost 5 bases and J 7 bases, leaving 5 bases between the germline ends. The CDR3 sequence is 11 residues long.

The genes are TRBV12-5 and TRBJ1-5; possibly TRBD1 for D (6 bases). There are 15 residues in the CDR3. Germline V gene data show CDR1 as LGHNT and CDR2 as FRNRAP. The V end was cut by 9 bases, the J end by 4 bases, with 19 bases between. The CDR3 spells CAREGVQGPNQPQHF. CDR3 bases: TGTGCTAGAGAGGGGGTTCAAGGCCCAAATCAGCCCCAGCATTTT.

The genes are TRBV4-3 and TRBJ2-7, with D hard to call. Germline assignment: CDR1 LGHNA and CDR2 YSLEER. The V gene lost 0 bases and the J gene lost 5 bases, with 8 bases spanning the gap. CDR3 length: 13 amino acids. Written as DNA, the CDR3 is TGCGCCAGCAGCCAAGATGACTGGAACGAGCAGTACTTC. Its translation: CASSQDDWNEQYF.

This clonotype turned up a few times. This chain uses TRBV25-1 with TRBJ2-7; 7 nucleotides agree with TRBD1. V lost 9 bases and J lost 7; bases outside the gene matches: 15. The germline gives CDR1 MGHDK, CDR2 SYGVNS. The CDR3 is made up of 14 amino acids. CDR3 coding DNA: TGTGCCAGGAGGGACAGACGCGACAAAAGTGAGCAGTACTTC. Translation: CARRDRRDKSEQYF.

CDR3 nucleotide sequence: TGTGCCATCAAAGGGACGAACACTGAAGCTTTCTTT. It specifies CAIKGTNTEAFF. V gene TRBV10-3 combines with J gene TRBJ1-1; D is possibly TRBD1 (5 bases). The CDR3 loop spans 12 amino acids. The V end lost 7 bases, the J end lost 1 base, and 7 bases lay between the germline ends. Germline-derived CDR1 and CDR2 are ENHRY and SYGVKD.